This entry lists 18 T cell receptor beta chains sequenced from one sample in a study of T-cell memory formation after mild COVID-19. MiXCR, applied by TCRdb to the 5' RACE reads, yields one record per CDR3 protein. The sample yields 500,000 to 650,000 distinct CDR3 sequences, less than 25% seen once. Material for sequencing was PBMCs or a T cell subset sorted from them (not recorded which). These receptors were obtained from an adult woman who had mild COVID-19 (a few samples of this study predate the infection). Cell type and time point are not known.

The chain links TRBV6-1 to TRBJ1-3; 8 bases agree with TRBD1. Trimming at V came to 4 bases and at J to 2 bases, leaving 4 bases not matched to a gene. CDR1 is MNHNS and CDR2 is SASEGT in the germline V gene. The CDR3 totals 15 residues. The CDR3 protein is CASSVPQGAGNTIYF. Here the CDR3 DNA reads TGTGCCAGCAGTGTCCCACAGGGGGCTGGAAACACCATATATTTT.

The genes are TRBV4-1 and TRBJ1-1; D is unresolved. V was cut by 0 bases and J by 10 bases, with 12 bases left in between. The length of the CDR3 is 13 residues. CDR1 MGHRA and CDR2 YSYEKL come from the germline V gene. The chain's CDR3 is CASSQDTASRAFF. The CDR3 DNA reads TGCGCCAGCAGCCAAGACACTGCGAGCAGAGCTTTCTTT.

The chain carries TRBV7-9 and TRBJ2-3, with D maybe TRBD2 (6 bases). V was pared by 0 bases and J by 2 bases, with 12 bases between. The CDR3 has 16 residues. Germline V gene data show CDR1 as SEHNR and CDR2 as FQNEAQ (reference sequence). In DNA form, the CDR3 reads TGTGCCAGCAGCTTAGCCTCGGGGGTGGACACAGATACGCAGTATTTT. As protein: CASSLASGVDTDTQYF. Full variable domain (outside the CDR3, taken from reference TRBV7-9 and TRBJ2-3): DTGVSQNPRHKITKRGQNVTFRCDPISEHNRLYWYRQTLGQGPEFLTYFQNEAQLEKSRLLSDRFSAERPKGSFSTLEIQRTEQGDSAMYLCASSLASGVDTDTQYFGPGTRLTVL.

Many counts were recorded for this clonotype. V and J are TRBV4-3 and TRBJ2-7; 8 positions agree with TRBD2. The CDR3 is 15 residues long. The V and J ends lost 1 base and 0 bases, in that order; junction bases with no gene match: 2. Germline values: CDR1 LGHNA, CDR2 YSLEER. CDR3: CASSQVSGSSYEQYF. In DNA, the CDR3 is TGCGCCAGCAGCCAAGTCAGCGGGAGCTCCTACGAGCAGTACTTC.

This chain links TRBV6-6 with TRBJ2-7; D might be TRBD2 (7 bases). The germline V gene has CDR1 MNHNY and CDR2 SVGAGI (reference sequence). V was shortened by 0 bases and J by 6 bases, with 18 bases between the two germline ends. The CDR3 contains 16 residues. This chain's CDR3 is CASSYSPNRGAPEQYF. Written as DNA, the CDR3 is TGTGCCAGCAGTTACTCCCCTAATCGGGGGGCGCCCGAGCAGTACTTC.

This clonotype has more than one count but fewer than ten. The chain uses TRBV24-1 and TRBJ2-1, with 10 bases matching TRBD2. Trimming at V came to 5 bases and at J to 7 bases, leaving 10 bases not matched to a gene. There are 16 residues in the CDR3. CDR1 is KGHDR, CDR2 SFDVKD, per germline. As DNA, the CDR3 is TGTGCCACCAGTGTCCTGGGGCTAGCGGGAGTAAATGAGCAGTTCTTC. Translation: CATSVLGLAGVNEQFF.

This chain links TRBV19 with TRBJ2-5; D is undetermined. V was trimmed by 7 bases and J by 1 base, leaving 13 bases between them. The CDR3 spans 14 residues. Looked up from germline, CDR1 is LNHDA and CDR2 is SQIVND (reference sequence). CDR3 nucleotides: TGTGCCAGTAAAGAAAGGCCGCTCCAAGAGACCCAGTACTTC. Translating gives CASKERPLQETQYF.

The sample holds many counts of this clonotype. The chain uses TRBV5-1 and TRBJ2-2, with TRBD1 matching over 7 bases. The germline CDR1 and CDR2 sequences are SGHRS and YFSETQ. This CDR3 is built from 15 residues. The V and J ends lost 1 base and 0 bases, in that order; junction bases with no gene match: 0. CDR3 coding DNA: TGCGCCAGCAGCTTGCAGGGGGCGAACACCGGGGAGCTGTTTTTT. Its protein is CASSLQGANTGELFF.

This clonotype has more than one count but fewer than ten. The rearrangement links TRBV7-8 to TRBJ2-2, with D possibly called TRBD1 or TRBD2 (5 bases each). The V and J ends lost 3 bases and 0 bases respectively, with 11 bases between them. Looked up from germline, CDR1 is SGHVS and CDR2 is FQNEAQ. The CDR3 is 16 residues long. This chain's CDR3 is CASSFGAEANTGELFF. The CDR3 coding sequence is TGTGCCAGCAGCTTTGGGGCGGAGGCGAACACCGGGGAGCTGTTTTTT.

This clonotype was found many times. The V gene is TRBV5-1, the J gene TRBJ2-7; perhaps TRBD1 as D (5 bases). V shed 6 bases and J shed 0 bases, with 10 bases lying between them. Germline CDR1 is SGHRS and CDR2 is YFSETQ. The CDR3 consists of 13 residues. Written as DNA, the CDR3 is TGCGCCAGCACACAGGATCCCTCCTACGAGCAGTACTTC. It is translated as CASTQDPSYEQYF.

This clonotype showed up just a few times. The rearrangement uses TRBV5-1 and TRBJ2-3; 7 nucleotides agree with TRBD1. This CDR3 region has 17 residues. Germline V gene data show CDR1 as SGHRS and CDR2 as YFSETQ. Unmatched junction bases numbered 18, after V lost 4 bases and J lost 7 bases. The CDR3 DNA reads TGCGCCAGCAGCATTACCGCCGGGACAGAGGGTGGATATACGCAGTATTTT. Translated: CASSITAGTEGGYTQYF.

The chain joins TRBV5-5 to TRBJ1-1; TRBD1 matches at 7 bases. Germline lookup yields CDR1 SGHKS and CDR2 YYEKEE (reference sequence). Trimming removed 4 bases from V and 3 bases from J; junction bases left unmatched: 6. The CDR3 sequence is 14 residues long. CDR3 residues: CASSGTGAHTEAFF. The CDR3 coding sequence is TGTGCCAGCAGCGGAACAGGGGCGCACACTGAAGCTTTCTTT.

J is TRBJ2-3 and V is TRBV3-1; D uncertain. V was clipped by 1 base and J by 0 bases, with 14 bases between them. The CDR3 loop spans 17 amino acids. Germline V gives CDR1 LGHDT, CDR2 YNNKEL (reference sequence). CDR3 nucleotides: TGTGCCAGCAGCCAAGGTTCGTGGGTAGCTAGCACAGATACGCAGTATTTT. This codes for CASSQGSWVASTDTQYF.

This chain uses TRBV7-6 with TRBJ2-2; 10 nucleotides line up with TRBD1. The CDR3 is 16 residues long. The trim removed 1 base at V and 5 bases at J, leaving 4 bases unmatched. Germline lookup yields CDR1 SGHVS and CDR2 FNYEAQ. CDR3 loop: CASSLVTGGLTGELFF. In DNA, the CDR3 is TGTGCCAGCAGCTTAGTGACAGGGGGCTTAACCGGGGAGCTGTTTTTT.

The chain employs TRBV18 and TRBJ2-5, with unresolved D. CDR3 length: 14 amino acids. The V gene's germline CDR1 is KGHSH and CDR2 LQKENI. V shed 2 bases and J shed 3 bases, with 10 bases lying between them. CDR3 residues: CASSPSWGKETQYF. In nucleotides, the CDR3 is TGTGCCAGCTCACCATCGTGGGGAAAAGAGACCCAGTACTTC.

This clonotype was observed a handful of times. V and J are TRBV7-2 and TRBJ2-5; tentatively, D is TRBD2 (6 bases). Germline values: CDR1 SGHTA, CDR2 FQGNSA. Trimming stripped 1 base from V and 1 base from J, with 10 bases between. The CDR3 runs to 15 residues. The CDR3 loop reads CASSLDGTPQETQYF. The DNA for the CDR3 is TGTGCCAGCAGCTTAGACGGGACTCCCCAAGAGACCCAGTACTTC.

This clonotype was seen more than once but under ten times. The chain carries TRBV7-9 and TRBJ2-5; D gene uncertain. This CDR3 contains 14 residues. Looked up from germline, CDR1 is SEHNR and CDR2 is FQNEAQ (reference sequence). V lost 3 bases, J lost 3 bases, and 11 bases lay in between. Here the CDR3 reads CASSFAPTEETQYF. The DNA for the CDR3 is TGTGCCAGCAGCTTCGCACCGACCGAAGAGACCCAGTACTTC. The entire variable domain, with the rest obtained from reference TRBV7-9 and TRBJ2-5, is as follows: DTGVSQNPRHKITKRGQNVTFRCDPISEHNRLYWYRQTLGQGPEFLTYFQNEAQLEKSRLLSDRFSAERPKGSFSTLEIQRTEQGDSAMYLCASSFAPTEETQYFGPGTRLLVL.

This clonotype was seen a few times. The chain is built from TRBV4-2 and TRBJ2-7; either TRBD1 or TRBD2 may fit D (5 bases each). CDR3 length equals 15 residues. Trimming removed 1 base at V and 2 bases at J, with 12 bases between. Germline values: CDR1 LGHNA, CDR2 YNFKEQ. CDR3 coding DNA: TGTGCCAGCAGCCAAGGATGGGACGTAACCTACGAGCAGTACTTC. Residues: CASSQGWDVTYEQYF.